These 26 T cell receptor beta chains originate from one sample sequenced in a study of PD-1 blockade in classical Hodgkin lymphoma. TCRdb's table, derived via immunoSEQ multiplex PCR, lists solely in-frame clones and lacks some. The sample yields some 60,000 clones, about nine tenths seen once. Every patient had relapsed following autologous stem cell transplantation, and cohorts differed in brentuximab vedotin exposure. This specimen consisted of peripheral blood mononuclear cells (PBMCs), obtained at baseline. Every receptor here comes from a human donor with classical Hodgkin lymphoma.

This chain connects TRBV10-3 to TRBJ2-7; 7 bases match TRBD2. V shed 4 bases, J shed 1 base, and the junction held 13 bases outside the gene matches. The CDR3 is made up of 17 amino acids. Germline CDR1 and CDR2: ENHRY and SYGVKD. The CDR3 loop is CAISAAGRLSMSYEQYF. In DNA, the CDR3 is TGTGCCATCAGTGCCGCCGGGAGGCTATCAATGTCCTACGAGCAGTACTTC.

The chain couples TRBV13 to TRBJ2-5; D not certain. This CDR3 region has 15 residues. Germline V gene lookup returns CDR1 PRHDT and CDR2 FYEKMQ (reference sequence). Trimming removed 4 bases from V and 3 bases from J, with 15 bases in between. Here the CDR3 reads CASSSPWSPKETQYF. CDR3 coding DNA: TGTGCCAGCAGCTCGCCCTGGAGCCCCAAAGAGACCCAGTACTTC.

The chain employs TRBV27 and TRBJ1-1; no clear D gene. CDR3 length: 13 amino acids. Trimming removed 8 bases from V and 11 bases from J, with 21 bases in between. CDR1 and CDR2 from the germline V gene are MNHEY and SMNVEV (reference sequence). CDR3 nucleotide sequence: TGTGCCAGCGGACCTCACGGGGTCGTGGGGGCTTTCTTT. It is translated as CASGPHGVVGAFF.

The chain carries TRBV27 and TRBJ1-4; D gene ambiguous. This CDR3 contains 13 residues. V dropped 6 bases and J dropped 5 bases, with 10 bases sitting between them. CDR1 is MNHEY and CDR2 is SMNVEV in the germline V gene (reference sequence). CDR3 sequence reads: CASRQMGNEKLFF. CDR3 DNA: TGTGCCAGCAGACAGATGGGGAATGAAAAACTGTTTTTT.

The chain is built from TRBV5-6 and TRBJ1-1; possible D gene TRBD1, 5 bases. This CDR3 has 14 residues. The V gene's germline CDR1 is SGHDT and CDR2 YYEEEE. V lost 3 bases and J lost 1, with 10 bases in between. CDR3 DNA: TGTGCCAGCAGCTGGGGGATCGAGAACACTGAAGCTTTCTTT. The encoded protein is CASSWGIENTEAFF.

The chain carries TRBV5-6 and TRBJ2-4; weak D call: TRBD2 (6 bases). This CDR3 is 16 amino acids long. Germline V gene lookup returns CDR1 SGHDT and CDR2 YYEEEE. The ends were cut back, 4 bases at V and 0 bases at J, with 14 bases in the middle. CDR3 DNA sequence: TGTGCCAGCAGCACGACCCCGGGACTAGCCAAAAACATTCAGTACTTC. As protein: CASSTTPGLAKNIQYF. The full variable domain, in which reference TRBV5-6 and TRBJ2-4 provide the parts outside the CDR3, is DAGVTQSPTHLIKTRGQQVTLRCSPKSGHDTVSWYQQALGQGPQFIFQYYEEEERQRGNFPDRFSGHQFPNYSSELNVNALLLGDSALYLCASSTTPGLAKNIQYFGAGTRLSVL.

The chain joins TRBV5-1 to TRBJ2-7; possibly TRBD1 for D (5 bases). Germline V gives CDR1 SGHRS, CDR2 YFSETQ. V gave up 4 bases and J gave up 4 bases, with 18 bases separating them. CDR3 length equals 15 residues. The DNA of the CDR3 is TGCGCCAGCAGCCAGGACGGGTGGGGCCCTTACGAGCAGTACTTC. Encoded protein: CASSQDGWGPYEQYF.

The V call is TRBV2, the J call TRBJ2-7, with 8 positions matching TRBD2. CDR3 length: 12 residues. After removal of 11 bases from V and 5 bases from J, the junction contained 8 bases not matched to a gene. The germline CDR1 and CDR2 sequences are SNHLY and FYNNEI. In DNA form, the CDR3 reads TGTGCCGTCAGCGGGGGCATCGACGAGCAGTACTTC. It codes for CAVSGGIDEQYF.

V usage is TRBV7-6 and J usage is TRBJ2-2; D is ambiguous. The germline CDR1 and CDR2 sequences are SGHVS and FNYEAQ. CDR3 length: 14 residues. Trimming removed 1 base from V and 3 bases from J, with 6 bases in between. Here the CDR3 DNA reads TGTGCCAGCAGCTTAGACGTGCACACCGGGGAGCTGTTTTTT. This sequence encodes CASSLDVHTGELFF.

V usage is TRBV18 and J usage is TRBJ1-5; 8 bases are a match to TRBD1. This CDR3 is 16 amino acids long. Germline CDR1 KGHSH, CDR2 LQKENI. Trimming took 2 bases from V and 6 from J; bases not matched to a gene: 9. The CDR3 sequence: CASSPGPSGGGQPQHF. The CDR3 DNA reads TGTGCCAGCTCACCAGGGCCTTCAGGGGGCGGTCAGCCCCAGCATTTT.

The V call is TRBV2, the J call TRBJ2-3, with 11 bases matching TRBD2. There are 15 residues in the CDR3. Germline V CDR1 and CDR2: SNHLY, FYNNEI. V lost 6 bases to trimming and J lost 5 bases; unmatched junction nucleotides: 7. Here the CDR3 reads CASRKLAGEGDTQYF. CDR3 DNA: TGTGCCAGCAGGAAACTAGCGGGAGAGGGAGATACGCAGTATTTT.

The chain links TRBV13 to TRBJ1-4; 8 bases map to TRBD1. CDR3 length: 14 amino acids. Trimming cost V 4 bases and J 8 bases; bases outside gene matches: 6. Germline loops: CDR1 PRHDT, CDR2 FYEKMQ (reference sequence). The CDR3: CASSYGTGPEKLFF. The CDR3 DNA follows: TGTGCCAGCAGCTACGGGACAGGACCCGAAAAACTGTTTTTT.

V usage is TRBV30 and J usage is TRBJ1-5, with D possibly being TRBD1 (5 bases). This CDR3 comprises 14 residues. The ends were cut back, 0 bases at V and 6 bases at J, with 12 bases in the middle. CDR1 is GTSNPN and CDR2 is SVGIG in the germline V gene (reference sequence). The CDR3 DNA reads TGTGCCTGGAGTGTAGGTCTGGGGGGTCAGCCCCAGCATTTT. It specifies CAWSVGLGGQPQHF.

The chain recombines TRBV4-2 with TRBJ1-2; TRBD1 aligns across 7 bases. V lost 0 bases to trimming and J lost 8 bases; unmatched junction nucleotides: 12. CDR1 and CDR2 (germline): LGHNA, YNFKEQ. The CDR3 length is 16 residues. CDR3 protein: CASSQEGGHRGGGYTF. CDR3 sequence (DNA): TGTGCCAGCAGCCAAGAAGGGGGACACAGGGGAGGAGGCTACACCTTC.

This rearrangement joins TRBV28 to TRBJ1-6, with D perhaps matching TRBD1 (6 bases). This CDR3 region has 13 residues. V was clipped by 7 bases and J by 6 bases, with 10 bases between them. Germline V lookup: CDR1 MDHEN, CDR2 SYDVKM. CDR3 nucleotide sequence: TGTGCCAGCACGGCGGACAGTAATTCACCCCTCCACTTT. Its translation is CASTADSNSPLHF.

The chain recombines TRBV7-8 with TRBJ2-3; D gene unclear. This CDR3 comprises 15 residues. The germline V and J ends were trimmed by 5 bases and 1 base, with 13 bases remaining between them. The germline CDR1 and CDR2 sequences are SGHVS and FQNEAQ. The CDR3 here is CASSLPALGTDTQYF. The CDR3 DNA is TGTGCCAGCAGCCTCCCCGCGTTGGGCACAGATACGCAGTATTTT.

The chain uses TRBV7-8 and TRBJ1-5; TRBD1 matches at 7 bases. This CDR3 spans 15 amino acids. The J segment lost 3 bases and the V segment lost 9 bases, leaving 11 bases of the junction unmatched. Germline V gene data show CDR1 as SGHVS and CDR2 as FQNEAQ. CDR3 bases: TGTGCCAGTAGCCGCGGACAGGCCTTCAATCAGCCCCAGCATTTT. This encodes CASSRGQAFNQPQHF.

In its sample, this clone was seen once. The genes are TRBV5-4 and TRBJ2-7, with TRBD1 matching over 7 bases. CDR1 SGHNT and CDR2 YYREEE come from the germline V gene (reference sequence). CDR3 length equals 15 residues. Trimming removed 4 bases from V and 7 bases from J; junction bases left unmatched: 14. The chain's CDR3 is CASSGPGQSLGEQYF. The CDR3 DNA follows: TGTGCCAGCAGCGGGCCGGGACAGAGCCTAGGAGAGCAGTACTTC.

The chain couples TRBV7-6 to TRBJ1-4; no firm D call. This CDR3 contains 19 residues. The germline gives CDR1 SGHVS, CDR2 FNYEAQ. Trimming shortened V by 1 base and J by 4 bases, and 22 bases separated the two germline ends. CDR3 in DNA: TGTGCCAGCAGCTTAGTTTTGGGATCGGCCCCACCATTTAATGAAAAACTGTTTTTT. Encoded protein: CASSLVLGSAPPFNEKLFF.

The chain carries TRBV4-1 and TRBJ2-1, with D possibly being TRBD1 (5 bases). Germline V CDR1 and CDR2: MGHRA, YSYEKL. The length of the CDR3 is 13 residues. V dropped 2 bases and J dropped 6 bases, with 8 bases sitting between them. CDR3 DNA: TGCGCCAGCAGCCAACCCCAGGGCAATGAGCAGTTCTTC. It encodes CASSQPQGNEQFF.

V gene TRBV6-6 combines with J gene TRBJ2-3; TRBD1 agrees at 8 bases. The germline CDR1 and CDR2 sequences are MNHNY and SVGAGI (reference sequence). Germline trimming cut 5 bases from V and 6 bases from J; bases unmatched to any gene: 7. CDR3 length: 14 residues. The CDR3 is CASSETGALDTQYF. The CDR3 region has the DNA TGTGCCAGCAGTGAGACAGGGGCCCTTGATACGCAGTATTTT.

V usage is TRBV15 and J usage is TRBJ2-5, with a tentative D call TRBD2 (6 bases). The end of the DNA is better explained by TRBJ2-7, so the J call may be wrong. Germline V gene lookup returns CDR1 LNHNV and CDR2 YYDKDF (reference sequence). This CDR3 has 14 residues. CDR3 coding DNA: TGTGCCACCAGCAGGGAGGGGCAAGGTTACGAGCAGTACTTC. As protein: CATSREGQGYEQYF.

The chain has TRBV28 and TRBJ1-5; no clear D. The CDR3 is 13 amino acids. Trimming left V 2 bases short and J 7 bases short, with 9 bases between. Per the germline V gene, CDR1 is MDHEN and CDR2 is SYDVKM. This CDR3 is CASSLPGWQPQHF. In DNA, the CDR3 is TGTGCCAGCAGTTTACCGGGTTGGCAGCCCCAGCATTTT.

The chain has TRBV29-1 and TRBJ1-2; D is perhaps TRBD1 (6 bases). V gave up 8 bases and J gave up 4 bases, with 20 bases separating them. Germline CDR1 and CDR2: SQVTM and ANQGSEA. The CDR3 covers 14 residues. In DNA form, the CDR3 reads TGCAGCACCGCCTCGGGGGCGCTTGTCTATGGCTACACCTTC. It translates to CSTASGALVYGYTF.

The chain employs TRBV2 and TRBJ2-3, with D unclear. Trimming took 5 bases from V and 2 from J, leaving 8 bases between them. CDR3 length: 13 residues. Germline CDR1 and CDR2: SNHLY and FYNNEI. The CDR3 DNA is TGTGCCAGCAGTCCCCTAGTCACAGATACGCAGTATTTT. Amino acids: CASSPLVTDTQYF.

The rearrangement uses TRBV25-1 and TRBJ2-1; D is ambiguous. Deletions cut 3 bases from V and 4 bases from J, with 7 bases between. This CDR3 region has 13 residues. The germline V gene encodes CDR1 MGHDK and CDR2 SYGVNS. The CDR3 spells CASSDELYNEQFF. Written as DNA, the CDR3 is TGTGCCAGCAGTGATGAGTTATACAATGAGCAGTTCTTC.